The rows below give T cell receptor beta chains drawn from one sample of a study of blood T cell repertoires in COVID-19. Generated by immunoSEQ multiplex PCR, the TCRdb table keeps only in-frame clones and is missing some. The sample yields about 260,000 clones, over 75% seen once. The sample consisted of PBMCs or T cells enriched from blood (not recorded which). The receptors shown here come from a woman in her 40s who had been exposed to COVID-19. Both conserved end residues are part of each CDR3. Fields, in order: V gene, D gene, J gene, clone size, CDR3 DNA, CDR3 protein. The D gene is left open where the match is weak. The size of a clone is reported for some rows only, either as once, few or many, or as a class for expanded clones.

>TRBV5-5|.|TRBJ1-3|.
TGTGCCAGCAGCTTGCAAACAGGCTCTGGAAACACCATATATTTT
CASSLQTGSGNTIYF
>TRBV5-1|.|TRBJ2-7|.
TGCGCCAGCAGCCCTACCCCAGGGGCTCTCTACGAGCAGTACTTC
CASSPTPGALYEQYF
>TRBV11-3|.|TRBJ1-4|few
TGTGCCAGCAGCTTAACAAGGGGATCGGGTAATGAAAAACTGTTTTTT
CASSLTRGSGNEKLFF
>TRBV6-1|.|TRBJ2-3|.
TGTGCCAGCAGTGAACAGGGAATCCCAGATACGCAGTATTTT
CASSEQGIPDTQYF
>TRBV29-1|.|TRBJ1-2|once
TGCAGCGTTGAATTCCAGGGATACTATGGCTACACCTTC
CSVEFQGYYGYTF
>TRBV4-1|TRBD2|TRBJ2-5|.
TGCGCCAGCAGCCAAGTGGGGACACGACTAGCGGGGGCAGAGACCCAGTACTTC
CASSQVGTRLAGAETQYF
>TRBV27|.|TRBJ2-3|.
TGTGCCAGCAGTTCACCCCTCCGGACAGATACGCAGTATTTT
CASSSPLRTDTQYF
>TRBV12-3/TRBV12-4|.|TRBJ2-7|.
TGTGCCAGCAGTTTTGACAGAGGCTACGAGCAGTACTTC
CASSFDRGYEQYF
>TRBV11-2|.|TRBJ1-1|.
TGTGCCAGCAGCTTATTCCAGGGTCACACTGAAGCTTTCTTT
CASSLFQGHTEAFF
>TRBV18|TRBD1|TRBJ1-6|.
TGTGCCAGCTCGACAGGGGCGGATTCACCCCTCCACTTT
CASSTGADSPLHF
>TRBV7-3|TRBD1|TRBJ1-1|.
TGTGCCAGCAGCACGACAGGGGCCACTGAAGCTTTCTTT
CASSTTGATEAFF
>TRBV11-3|TRBD1|TRBJ2-4|.
TGTGCCAGCAGCCCCGGGACAGTACCAACACTAGCCAAAAACATTCAGTACTTC
CASSPGTVPTLAKNIQYF
>TRBV7-8|TRBD1|TRBJ1-1|.
TGTGCCAGCAGCCTCAGGGGGTTGGGCACTGAAGCTTTCTTT
CASSLRGLGTEAFF
>TRBV5-6|.|TRBJ1-2|.
TGTGCCAGCCGTCGGGGGGTTAATGGCTACACCTTC
CASRRGVNGYTF
>TRBV28|.|TRBJ1-1|.
TGTGCCAGCATCAGCTTGGGGGGTCGCTTTACTTTGAACACTGAAGCTTTCTTT
CASISLGGRFTLNTEAFF
>TRBV28|TRBD1|TRBJ1-1|few
TGTGCCGCCCAAGGGGGCCGGGTCACTGAAGCTTTCTTT
CAAQGGRVTEAFF
>TRBV4-2|TRBD2|TRBJ2-7|.
TGTGCCAGCAGCCAAGAAGCGGGGGTTTCCTACGAGCAGTACTTC
CASSQEAGVSYEQYF
>TRBV19|.|TRBJ1-1|.
TGTGCCAGTAAAGGGTTGACAGGGAACACTGAAGCTTTCTTT
CASKGLTGNTEAFF
>TRBV18|TRBD2|TRBJ2-1|.
TGTGCCAGCTCACCACCTGGGCTAGCGGGAGGGGATGAGCAGTTCTTC
CASSPPGLAGGDEQFF
>TRBV4-2|.|TRBJ1-3|.
TGTGCCAGCAGCCAAGATTTTTCGCGGTCTGGAAACACCATATATTTT
CASSQDFSRSGNTIYF
>TRBV2|.|TRBJ1-2|.
TGTGCCAGCAGTGAAGTCGCAGGGTACCATGGCTACACCTTC
CASSEVAGYHGYTF
>TRBV5-8|.|TRBJ2-5|once
TGTGCCAGCGCGAAAGAGACCCAGTACTTC
CASAKETQYF
>TRBV7-9|.|TRBJ1-2|.
TGTGCCAGCAGCTCGATACGGACTTTCTATGGCTACACCTTC
CASSSIRTFYGYTF
>TRBV3-1/TRBV3-2|.|TRBJ2-7|.
TGTGCCAGCAGCCAAGGAGTCGCGTGGGAGCAGTACTTC
CASSQGVAWEQYF
>TRBV5-1|TRBD2|TRBJ2-2|.
TGTGCCAGCAGCGGGGGACTAGCGGGGTCAATTAACACCGGGGAGCTGTTTTTT
CASSGGLAGSINTGELFF
>TRBV7-2|TRBD2|TRBJ2-5|.
TGTGCCAGCAGCTTATCTAGCGGGAGCCAAGAGACCCAGTACTTC
CASSLSSGSQETQYF
>TRBV5-4|TRBD2|TRBJ2-2|.
TGTGCCAGCACCCCGGGGGGGGGCGCGAACACCGGGGAGCTGTTTTTT
CASTPGGGANTGELFF
>TRBV5-1|TRBD2|TRBJ2-1|.
TGTGCCAGCAGCTTGGGAGCCGTGGGGAGGGTGAATGAGCAGTTCTTC
CASSLGAVGRVNEQFF
>TRBV9|.|TRBJ1-6|.
TGTGCCAGCAGCGTATGGGGGGATCCAAATTCACCCCTCCACTTT
CASSVWGDPNSPLHF
>TRBV6-5|.|TRBJ1-1|.
TGTGCCAGCAGAGCAAACACTGAAGCTTTCTTT
CASRANTEAFF
>TRBV30|TRBD1|TRBJ1-2|.
TGTGCCGCTACAGGGGGAGGACGGGACTACACCTTC
CAATGGGRDYTF
>TRBV7-2|.|TRBJ1-2|.
TGTGCCAGCAGCTTATCCAGGGAGGATGGCTACACCTTC
CASSLSREDGYTF
>TRBV12-3/TRBV12-4|.|TRBJ2-7|.
TGTGCCAGCAGTTTAGGACAGCTCTTTGAGCAGTACTTC
CASSLGQLFEQYF
>TRBV7-2|TRBD1|TRBJ2-1|.
TGTGCCAGCAGCTTAGCCCCAGGGGGTGAGCAGTTCTTC
CASSLAPGGEQFF
>TRBV6-5|TRBD1|TRBJ2-1|.
TGTGCCAGCAGTTACGCCGGGACAGGGAAGGGTAATGAGCAGTTCTTC
CASSYAGTGKGNEQFF
>TRBV15|.|TRBJ1-5|.
TGTGCCACCAGCCCCCGTAGGACCCAGCGGGATGGCAATCAGCCCCAGCATTTT
CATSPRRTQRDGNQPQHF
>TRBV14|TRBD2|TRBJ2-2|once
TGTGCCAGCAGCCCAGGACTAGCGAACACCGGGGAGCTGTTTTTT
CASSPGLANTGELFF
>TRBV28|TRBD1|TRBJ1-4|.
TGTGCCAGCAGCTCCGGGACAGGGGGCTCTCGGGGTGAAAAACTGTTTTTT
CASSSGTGGSRGEKLFF
>TRBV28|.|TRBJ1-2|.
TGTGCCAGCAGTTCCACAGGGAACTATGGCTACACCTTC
CASSSTGNYGYTF
>TRBV27|TRBD1|TRBJ2-1|.
TGTGCCAGCAGCCAAAAGACAGGGGGAGGTTATAATGAGCAGTTCTTC
CASSQKTGGGYNEQFF
>TRBV7-2|TRBD2|TRBJ2-5|.
TGTGCCAGCAGCGGGACTAGCGGGAGAGTTGAGACCCAGTACTTC
CASSGTSGRVETQYF
>TRBV3-1/TRBV3-2|TRBD1|TRBJ1-5|.
TGTGCCAGCAGCCAAGTCAGGACAGGGGATCAGCCCCAGCATTTT
CASSQVRTGDQPQHF
>TRBV7-9|TRBD1|TRBJ2-7|once
TGTGCCAGCAGCTTCCCGAAAAAGGGGACAGGGAGTCCCTACGAGCAGTACTTC
CASSFPKKGTGSPYEQYF
>TRBV25-1|.|TRBJ1-6|.
TGTGCCAGCAGTCTTAATTCTTCACCCCTCCACTTT
CASSLNSSPLHF
>TRBV9|TRBD2|TRBJ2-3|.
TGTGCCAGCGGCGGTGGTCATGTGGCTAGCGGACGCACAGATACGCAGTATTTT
CASGGGHVASGRTDTQYF